This T cell receptor beta chain was retrieved from a study of T cell responses to AZD1222 COVID-19 vaccine. Here immunoSEQ multiplex PCR was the method, and the copy in TCRdb shows in-frame clones only, minus some. This table holds about 94,000 clones, over 75% found once. Whole-study results and caveats: All repertoire sampling was performed exclusively after the peak T cell response. Mapped onto spike, vaccine-associated CD4 TCRs spanned it and were dominant at 160-218 and 743-854. A reported finding is that nearly half of spike-specific TCRs target unmutated variant regions. Spike-specific TCR breadth and depth went up after people got two AZD1222 doses.

Note on this clone: Antigen specificity is unknown.

Trimming cost V 0 bases and J 7 bases, with 8 bases left between them. The CDR3 extends over 14 amino acids. CDR1 and CDR2 (germline): SGHKS, YYEKEE (reference sequence). Material: peripheral blood, obtained 28 days after the second AZD1222 dose. The V call is TRBV5-5, the J call TRBJ1-6; no firm D call. This TCR derives from an adult who received the AZD1222 COVID-19 vaccine. CDR3 sequence: CASSLGAGNSPLHF. The CDR3 region has the DNA TGTGCCAGCAGCTTGGGGGCAGGAAATTCACCCCTCCACTTT. The entire variable domain, with the rest obtained from reference TRBV5-5 and TRBJ1-6, is as follows: DAGVTQSPTHLIKTRGQQVTLRCSPISGHKSVSWYQQVLGQGPQFIFQYYEKEERGRGNFPDRFSARQFPNYSSELNVNALLLGDSALYLCASSLGAGNSPLHFGNGTRLTVT.